Shown below are 26 T cell receptor beta chains from a single sample sequenced in a study of blood T cells in healthy people across ages. Then a second PCR, running roughly 7 to 11 cycles, was carried out with a sample-barcoded 5' primer and a J-beta primer mix. TCRdb fed the 5' RACE reads into MiXCR, producing one record per CDR3 protein. The sample records over 1,500,000 distinct CDR3 sequences, roughly 43% being singletons. Sequencing input: blood. The source of these receptors is a human donor in good health.

The V gene is TRBV7-2, the J gene TRBJ1-1, with TRBD1 as a possible D gene (5 bases). Between the trimmed V and J ends, which lost 5 bases and 10 bases, there was a span of 23 bases. Germline values: CDR1 SGHTA, CDR2 FQGNSA. The CDR3 extends over 15 amino acids. For the CDR3, the DNA is TGTGCCAGCAGCCCGTCTAACAAGGGGCGAAGAGGAGCTTTCTTT. Amino acids: CASSPSNKGRRGAFF.

The genes are TRBV4-3 and TRBJ2-7; D is unresolved. The CDR3 loop spans 14 amino acids. Germline CDR1 and CDR2: LGHNA and YSLEER. Trimming took 4 bases from V and 2 from J, leaving 12 bases between them. The CDR3 sequence is CASSLTLGPYEQYF. The CDR3 DNA reads TGCGCCAGCAGCCTCACCCTAGGGCCCTACGAGCAGTACTTC.

The chain recombines TRBV3-1 with TRBJ2-4; D is perhaps TRBD2 (7 bases). The DNA matches TRBJ2-7 better at its end, which makes the J call doubtful. Germline V CDR1 and CDR2: LGHDT, YNNKEL (reference sequence). CDR3 length: 14 amino acids. CDR3 loop: CASSPTGGGREQYF. The CDR3 coding sequence is TGTGCCAGCAGCCCCACTGGGGGGGGCCGCGAGCAGTACTTC.

This clonotype was seen only a few times. The chain recombines TRBV6-2 or TRBV6-3 with TRBJ1-2, with D perhaps TRBD1 (5 bases). Trimming removed 8 bases at V and 4 bases at J, with 11 bases between. This CDR3 comprises 12 residues. CDR1 is MNHEY, CDR2 SVGEGT, per germline. The CDR3 sequence is CASEGTVYGYTF. CDR3 DNA sequence: TGTGCCAGCGAGGGGACGGTCTATGGCTACACCTTC.

Turning to this clonotype: Germline and junction disagree at one end, which may indicate a read error. The V call is TRBV5-1, the J call TRBJ2-7; D might be TRBD1 or TRBD2, each matching 5 bases. CDR1 SGHRS and CDR2 YFSETQ come from the germline V gene. The CDR3 totals 16 residues. Written as DNA, the CDR3 is TGCGTCAGCAGCCCGTCGCGTCGTGGGACGGGCGACGAGCAGTACTTC. Its protein is CVSSPSRRGTGDEQYF.

The rearrangement uses TRBV5-1 and TRBJ1-1, with 8 bases that match TRBD1. CDR3 size: 13 residues. Germline V gene sequence: CDR1 SGHRS, CDR2 YFSETQ. The V gene end was trimmed by 5 bases and the J gene end by 7 bases; junction bases not matched to a gene: 7. CDR3: CASRSTGAIEAFF. CDR3 DNA sequence: TGCGCCAGCAGATCGACAGGGGCGATTGAAGCTTTCTTT.

The rearrangement links TRBV12-3 or TRBV12-4 to TRBJ2-7; possibly TRBD1 for D (5 bases). The V and J ends lost 7 bases and 1 base respectively, with 8 bases between them. CDR3 size: 12 residues. CDR3 loop: CASKYRSYEQYF. For the CDR3, the DNA is TGTGCCAGCAAGTACAGGTCCTACGAGCAGTACTTC.

The chain is built from TRBV5-1 and TRBJ1-6; TRBD1 matches at 9 bases. The germline V gene encodes CDR1 SGHRS and CDR2 YFSETQ. V shed 1 base and J 8 bases; nucleotides not matched to a gene: 13. The CDR3 loop spans 18 amino acids. CDR3 coding DNA: TGCGCCAGCAGCTTGAGCACCTTACAGGGGGCGGGAGATTCACCCCTCCACTTT. Amino acids: CASSLSTLQGAGDSPLHF.

With respect to this clonotype: A read error may produce the germline difference seen at one junction end. V is TRBV3-1 and J is TRBJ1-2; no clear D. Germline V gene data show CDR1 as LGHDT and CDR2 as YNNKEL (reference sequence). CDR3 length: 17 residues. The CDR3 sequence is CAGSQWDRVGTNYGYTF. The CDR3 coding sequence is TGTGCCGGCAGCCAGTGGGATCGGGTTGGAACTAACTATGGCTACACCTTC.

V gene TRBV25-1 combines with J gene TRBJ2-1, with D perhaps TRBD2 (6 bases). The CDR3 loop spans 18 amino acids. Germline V gene lookup returns CDR1 MGHDK and CDR2 SYGVNS. V dropped 2 bases and J dropped 0 bases, with 17 bases sitting between them. For the CDR3, the DNA is TGTGCCAGCAGTGAACTCTTAAGCGGGCCTAACTCCTACAATGAGCAGTTCTTC. Translation gives CASSELLSGPNSYNEQFF.

The gene calls are TRBV3-1 and TRBJ2-1; D not resolved. The CDR3 runs to 14 residues. Trimming took off 4 bases at V and 5 bases at J, with 12 bases between the two ends. Germline-derived CDR1 and CDR2 are LGHDT and YNNKEL (reference sequence). CDR3: CASSPLYSDNEQFF. The DNA for the CDR3 is TGTGCCAGCAGCCCTCTCTACAGCGACAATGAGCAGTTCTTC.

The chain carries TRBV12-3 or TRBV12-4 and TRBJ1-5, with 9 bases fitting TRBD1. With V trimmed by 6 bases and J by 4 bases, 4 bases remained unmatched. The CDR3 spans 14 residues. CDR3 DNA sequence: TGTGCCAGCAGCTTACAGGGGGCGAATCAGCCCCAGCATTTT. It codes for CASSLQGANQPQHF.

The chain is built from TRBV18 and TRBJ1-2; TRBD1 matches at 7 bases. The germline CDR1 and CDR2 sequences are KGHSH and LQKENI. The CDR3 is 13 residues long. J gave up 6 bases and V 5 bases, and 6 bases lay outside the gene matches. The CDR3 DNA reads TGTGCCAGCTCAACAGGGGTCACCAATGGCTACACCTTC. This encodes CASSTGVTNGYTF.

Ten or more counts support this clonotype. Here the CDR3 reads CASSLGLSSGGEEEQFF. DNA of the CDR3: TGTGCCAGCAGCTTAGGGTTGTCTAGCGGGGGGGAAGAAGAGCAGTTCTTC. The chain uses TRBV7-9 and TRBJ2-1; 12 bases match TRBD2. CDR3 length: 17 residues. V was clipped by 1 base and J by 10 bases; unmatched bases: 11. The germline CDR1 and CDR2 sequences are SEHNR and FQNEAQ (reference sequence).

The V call is TRBV2, the J call TRBJ2-5; D remains unclear. The CDR3 loop spans 16 amino acids. From germline, CDR1 is SNHLY and CDR2 FYNNEI. V was clipped by 0 bases and J by 0 bases, with 11 bases between them. DNA of the CDR3: TGTGCCAGCAGTGAAGCGCCCGGACCGTACCAAGAGACCCAGTACTTC. This codes for CASSEAPGPYQETQYF.

Turning to this clonotype: One junction end disagrees with the germline gene, perhaps due to a read error. The chain carries TRBV2 and TRBJ2-1; the D is unclear. This CDR3 region has 12 residues. Germline loops: CDR1 SNHLY, CDR2 FYNNEI. The CDR3 region is CASREDTYEQFF. CDR3 DNA: TGTGCCAGCAGAGAAGATACGTATGAGCAGTTCTTC. Supplemented by reference TRBV2 and TRBJ2-1, the full variable domain reads EPEVTQTPSHQVTQMGQEVILRCVPISNHLYFYWYRQILGQKVEFLVSFYNNEISEKSEIFDDQFSVERPDGSNFTLKIRSTKLEDSAMYFCASREDTYEQFFGPGTRLTVL.

This chain links TRBV9 with TRBJ2-7, with D tentatively TRBD1 or TRBD2 (7 bases each). Germline V gene data show CDR1 as SGDLS and CDR2 as YYNGEE. The germline V and J ends were trimmed by 4 bases and 6 bases, with 20 bases remaining between them. The CDR3 extends over 15 amino acids. The CDR3 nucleotides read TGTGCCAGCAGCACCCAGGGCAGGGGGGGCAGCGAGCAGTACTTC. Its translation is CASSTQGRGGSEQYF.

This clonotype was picked up a small number of times. The V and J genes are TRBV6-2 or TRBV6-3 and TRBJ2-7; no definite D call. The germline CDR1 and CDR2 sequences are MNHEY and SVGEGT. CDR3 length: 11 residues. V lost 5 bases and J 6 bases, leaving 8 bases between the germline ends. CDR3 amino acids: CASSRGSEQYF. DNA of the CDR3: TGTGCCAGCAGTAGAGGAAGCGAGCAGTACTTC.

The genes are TRBV7-8 and TRBJ2-7; TRBD1 matches at 7 bases. Germline V CDR1 and CDR2: SGHVS, FQNEAQ. This CDR3 has 15 amino acids. With 5 bases clipped from V and 2 bases from J, the junction kept 9 bases outside the gene matches. The CDR3 nucleotides are TGTGCCAGCAGCCCTCAGCCGGGACAGACCTACGAGCAGTACTTC. Translation: CASSPQPGQTYEQYF.

V is TRBV27 and J is TRBJ2-5; 8 nucleotides match TRBD1. The CDR3 spans 15 residues. Germline trimming cut 3 bases from V and 11 bases from J; bases unmatched to any gene: 14. The germline V gene encodes CDR1 MNHEY and CDR2 SMNVEV (reference sequence). The CDR3 DNA is TGTGCCAGCAGTTTTGGGACAGGACACGTAGGGGAGCAGTACTTC. Protein: CASSFGTGHVGEQYF.

This clonotype was counted at least ten times. The gene calls are TRBV29-1 and TRBJ1-2, with D possibly TRBD1 on 5 matching bases. Trimming shortened V by 6 bases and J by 6 bases, and 17 bases separated the two germline ends. Per germline, CDR1 SQVTM and CDR2 ANQGSEA. This CDR3 contains 13 residues. In DNA form, the CDR3 reads TGCAGCGTCCCAGCGACAGAACGTCATGGCTACACCTTC. Protein product: CSVPATERHGYTF.

V is TRBV20-1 and J is TRBJ1-4; tentatively, D is TRBD1 (5 bases). The CDR3 has 13 amino acids. The germline V gene has CDR1 DFQATT and CDR2 SNEGSKA (reference sequence). With 5 bases removed from V and 4 bases from J, the gap between germline ends came to 11 bases. CDR3 protein: CSADGRGNEKLFF. Written as DNA, the CDR3 is TGCAGTGCTGACGGGAGGGGTAATGAAAAACTGTTTTTT.

This clonotype was seen a handful of times. The V gene is TRBV4-1, the J gene TRBJ1-6; no clear D. Deletions cut 0 bases from V and 13 bases from J, with 7 bases between. CDR1 and CDR2 from the germline V gene are MGHRA and YSYEKL. The CDR3 sequence is 12 residues long. CDR3 region: CASSQDSAPLHF. The CDR3 bases are TGCGCCAGCAGCCAAGATTCGGCTCCCCTCCACTTT.

The chain couples TRBV2 to TRBJ2-2, with 7 nucleotides matching TRBD1. Germline V lookup: CDR1 SNHLY, CDR2 FYNNEI. This CDR3 is built from 15 residues. The junction had 9 bases not matched to a gene; V was cut back by 4 bases and J by 7 bases. The CDR3 DNA reads TGTGCCAGCAGTGGACGACAGGGAGTGGACGGGGAGCTGTTTTTT. Its protein is CASSGRQGVDGELFF. Drawing the rest from reference TRBV2 and TRBJ2-2, the complete variable domain is EPEVTQTPSHQVTQMGQEVILRCVPISNHLYFYWYRQILGQKVEFLVSFYNNEISEKSEIFDDQFSVERPDGSNFTLKIRSTKLEDSAMYFCASSGRQGVDGELFFGEGSRLTVL.

The V and J genes are TRBV9 and TRBJ2-7, with 12 bases fitting TRBD2. The CDR3 has 17 amino acids. V lost 0 bases and J lost 3; bases outside the gene matches: 7. Looked up from germline, CDR1 is SGDLS and CDR2 is YYNGEE. CDR3 protein: CASSVASGGAGVYEQYF. CDR3 DNA: TGTGCCAGCAGCGTAGCTAGCGGGGGGGCCGGAGTCTACGAGCAGTACTTC.

The gene calls are TRBV12-3 or TRBV12-4 and TRBJ2-5; D is ambiguous. The DNA end favors TRBJ2-7, so the J call may be wrong. The CDR3 is 12 residues long. In nucleotides, the CDR3 is TGTGCCAGCAGTCCAAAGGGTCACGAGCAGTACTTC. Protein product: CASSPKGHEQYF.